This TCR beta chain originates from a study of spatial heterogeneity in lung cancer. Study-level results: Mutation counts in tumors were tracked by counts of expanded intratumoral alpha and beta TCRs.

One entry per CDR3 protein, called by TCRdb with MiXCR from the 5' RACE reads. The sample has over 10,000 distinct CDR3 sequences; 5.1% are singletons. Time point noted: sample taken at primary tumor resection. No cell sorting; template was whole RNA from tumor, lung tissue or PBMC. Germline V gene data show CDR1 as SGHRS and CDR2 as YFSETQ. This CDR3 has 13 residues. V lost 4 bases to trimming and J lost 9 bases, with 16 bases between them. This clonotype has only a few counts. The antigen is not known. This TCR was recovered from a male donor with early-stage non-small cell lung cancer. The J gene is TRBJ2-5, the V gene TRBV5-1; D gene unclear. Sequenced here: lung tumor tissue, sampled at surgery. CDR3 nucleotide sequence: TGCGCCAGCAGCGGTACGGGCGCCGCCTCCCAGTACTTC. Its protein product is CASSGTGAASQYF.